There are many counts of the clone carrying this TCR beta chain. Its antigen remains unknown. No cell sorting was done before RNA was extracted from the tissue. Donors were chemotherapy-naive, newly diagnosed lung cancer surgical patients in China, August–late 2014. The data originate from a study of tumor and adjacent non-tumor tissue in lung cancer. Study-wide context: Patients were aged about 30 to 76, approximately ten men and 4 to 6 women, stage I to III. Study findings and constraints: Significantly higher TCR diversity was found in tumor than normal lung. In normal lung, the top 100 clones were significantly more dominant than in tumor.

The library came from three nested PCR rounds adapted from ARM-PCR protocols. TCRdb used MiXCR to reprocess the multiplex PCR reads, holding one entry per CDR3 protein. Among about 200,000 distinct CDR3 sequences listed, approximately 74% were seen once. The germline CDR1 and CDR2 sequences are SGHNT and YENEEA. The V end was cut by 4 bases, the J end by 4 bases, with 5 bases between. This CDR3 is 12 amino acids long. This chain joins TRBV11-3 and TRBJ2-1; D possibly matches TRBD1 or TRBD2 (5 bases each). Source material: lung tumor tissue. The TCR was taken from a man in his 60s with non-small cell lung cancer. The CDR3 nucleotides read TGTGCCAGCAGCTGGGGGTACAATGAGCAGTTCTTC. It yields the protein CASSWGYNEQFF.